Sequencing of this TCR beta chain was carried out in a study of CD8 T cells in ankylosing spondylitis. Study-wide results and limits: In the blood and synovial fluid of reactive arthritis, some motif variants had been previously reported. Matched ankylosing spondylitis synovial fluid reportedly contained a significantly enriched population of disease-linked clones. Among TCR beta sequences, a motif of roughly 8 highly homologous variants appeared characteristic of ankylosing spondylitis blood. Peripheral blood held disease-linked clones only at relatively low frequency, and these were CD8+.

The CDR3 consists of 16 residues. V was cut by 8 bases and J by 5 bases, with 22 bases left in between. Germline lookup yields CDR1 SEHNR and CDR2 FQNEAQ (reference sequence). This clonotype was counted ten times or more. What it binds is not known. Quantitative 5'-RACE with molecular barcodes produced the TCR beta libraries. TCRdb reanalysed the 5' RACE reads using MiXCR and keeps one entry per CDR3 protein. Here the sample spans 500,000 to 650,000 distinct CDR3 sequences, less than 6% being singletons. This receptor was obtained from a male donor with ankylosing spondylitis. The sample taken for sequencing was blood, either unsorted or a sorted T cell fraction (not recorded which). The chain is built from TRBV7-9 and TRBJ2-1; D is possibly TRBD2 (6 bases). CDR3 nucleotide sequence: TGTGCCAGCCGATACGATATGACGGGAGTCCACAATGAGCAGTTCTTC. This translates into CASRYDMTGVHNEQFF.